The sequence of this TCR beta chain was determined in a study of PD-L1 blockade in urothelial cancer. Whole-study context: Dosed intravenously at 1,200 mg every 3 weeks, atezolizumab was initiated by patients in the mid-2010s. Blood yielded a median of around 150,000 T cells per sample. Once treatment had started, blood was analyzed at 3 weeks (second dose) and again at 6 weeks. Broader study findings: Clones that were tumor-associated expanded more in the blood of durable-benefit patients at 3 weeks.

Noted time point: peripheral blood 6 weeks after treatment start. Sequencing was performed with immunoSEQ multiplex PCR; in TCRdb, only in-frame clones are kept and a portion is missing. Of approximately 38,000 clones listed, around nine tenths are singletons. Comment on this clone: Its antigen is undetermined.

This material consisted of PBMCs, taken around atezolizumab (anti-PD-L1) treatment. The source of this sequence is a man in his 60s with urothelial cancer.

CDR3 sequence: CASSEGQGPYEQYF. In nucleotides, the CDR3 is TGTGCCAGCAGCGAAGGACAGGGTCCCTACGAGCAGTACTTC. The chain uses TRBV4-2 and TRBJ2-7, with 8 bases matching TRBD1. CDR3 size: 14 residues. Germline loops: CDR1 LGHNA, CDR2 YNFKEQ. The V and J ends lost 5 bases and 2 bases, in that order; junction bases with no gene match: 5.